This is a list of T cell receptor beta chains from one sample in a study of shared T cell receptors in the human thymus. Sequenced by immunoSEQ multiplex PCR; TCRdb stores in-frame clones only, minus some. This sample carries some 640,000 clones, 80% to 90% of them seen once, and the ten largest clones take under 0.01%. These data were also reused for a study on human thymus T cells.

The sequenced sample consisted of thymocytes. All receptors derive from a boy less than two years old with a congenital heart defect. The CDR3 runs from the conserved cysteine through the conserved F or W. A D gene is named only where the DNA matches it firmly. Some rows mark clone size as missing; the rest say once, few, many or name a class of expanded clone.

>.|TRBJ2-3|TRBV12-5|.
TGTGCTAGTGGTTTTAAAGATACGCAGTATTTT
CASGFKDTQYF
>.|TRBJ1-1|TRBV5-6|TRBD1
TGTGCCAGCAGCTTTTCGGGGGATTCAGGGGGCTCGAACACTGAAGCTTTCTTT
CASSFSGDSGGSNTEAFF
>.|TRBJ2-1|TRBV28|TRBD2
TGTGCCAGCAGTTTACGCGGGGGGGCGGGTAATGAGCAGTTCTTC
CASSLRGGAGNEQFF
>.|TRBJ1-1|TRBV19|TRBD1
TGTGCCAGTAGTATTAAAGGACAGGGAAGGAAAAGCACTGAAGCTTTCTTT
CASSIKGQGRKSTEAFF
>.|TRBJ1-5|TRBV11-3|TRBD1
TGTGCCAGCAGCAAACTGGACAGGGCTAATCAGCCCCAGCATTTT
CASSKLDRANQPQHF
>.|TRBJ1-1|TRBV29-1|TRBD1
TGCAGCCACAGGACAGGGAAGAACACTGAAGCTTTCTTT
CSHRTGKNTEAFF
>.|TRBJ2-2|TRBV5-4|.
TGTGCCAGCAGCTCGCTCGCGGGGCCGAACACCGGGGAGCTGTTTTTT
CASSSLAGPNTGELFF
>.|TRBJ1-3|TRBV6-5|.
TGTGCCAGCAGTTCTACGACAATCTCTGGAAACACCATATATTTT
CASSSTTISGNTIYF
>.|TRBJ2-2|TRBV5-1|.
TGCGCCAGCAGCCCGAGGGACAAAGCGAACACCGGGGAGCTGTTTTTT
CASSPRDKANTGELFF
>.|TRBJ1-1|TRBV7-9|.
TGTGCCAGCAGCTTAGTTCGCGGGGGTTCCGTAAACACTGAAGCTTTCTTT
CASSLVRGGSVNTEAFF
>.|TRBJ1-2|TRBV5-4|.
TGTGCCAGCAGTTGGGATTGGGTCAGTGGGGGCCGCACCTTC
CASSWDWVSGGRTF
>.|TRBJ2-2|TRBV7-9|TRBD1
TGTGCCAGCAGCCTCAGGACAGGGGATAACACCGGGGAGCTGTTTTTT
CASSLRTGDNTGELFF
>.|TRBJ2-5|TRBV12-5|.
TGTGCTAGTGGTTTGGTACGAGGGAGAGGGGAGACCCAGTACTTC
CASGLVRGRGETQYF
>.|TRBJ1-1|TRBV6-5|TRBD1
TGTGCCAGCAGTTACTCGCACAGGGGGCGCGACACTGAAGCTTTCTTT
CASSYSHRGRDTEAFF
>.|TRBJ2-7|TRBV27|TRBD1
TGTGCCAGCAGCCGCGGACAGGACGGTTACGAGCAGTACTTC
CASSRGQDGYEQYF
>.|TRBJ1-4|TRBV18|.
TGTGCCAGCTCACCACTTTTGGGCAAGGCAGGCGAAAAACTGTTTTTT
CASSPLLGKAGEKLFF
>.|TRBJ2-4|TRBV6-5|TRBD2
TGTGCCAGCAGTCTAGGGAGGGATAACATTCAGTACTTC
CASSLGRDNIQYF
>.|TRBJ1-6|TRBV25-1|.
TGTGCCAGCAGTTCGGGCAGGGAGGGCCCCCCCCACTTT
CASSSGREGPPHF
>.|TRBJ2-7|TRBV6-5|.
TGTGCCAGCAGTCCATACCCTTGCGGCTCCTACGAGCAGTACTTC
CASSPYPCGSYEQYF
>.|TRBJ1-1|TRBV5-1|TRBD1
TGCGCCAGCAGCTTTGACAGGGGCCGGAACACTGAAGCTTTCTTT
CASSFDRGRNTEAFF
>.|TRBJ2-7|TRBV23-1|.
TGCGCCAGCAGTCAATTAGAGTCCTACGAGCAGTACTTC
CASSQLESYEQYF
>.|TRBJ1-2|TRBV28|.
TGTGCCAGCAGTTTAATAATTGGCAACTATGGCTACACCTTC
CASSLIIGNYGYTF
>few|TRBJ2-5|TRBV20-1|.
TGCAGTGCTAGCAAAGAGACCCAGTACTTC
CSASKETQYF
>.|TRBJ1-3|TRBV14|.
TGTGCCAGCAGCCAAGACCCGAGGCCCCCATTTGGAAACACCATATATTTT
CASSQDPRPPFGNTIYF
>.|TRBJ2-5|TRBV7-6|.
TGTGCCAGCAGCTACCCGGGAGCCGGGACTCCGAAACGGGAGACCCAGTACTTC
CASSYPGAGTPKRETQYF
>.|TRBJ2-5|TRBV28|.
TGTGCCAGCAGTTTATGCCGGGACACCCAAGAGACCCAGTACTTC
CASSLCRDTQETQYF
>once|TRBJ2-1|TRBV9|.
TGTGCCAGCAGCGGGACATTTTCAGGGTCCTTACCTTACTACAATGAGCAGTTCTTC
CASSGTFSGSLPYYNEQFF
>.|TRBJ2-7|TRBV5-1|TRBD1
TGCGCCAGTAGAGGGGGCGGGCCGTCCTACGAGCAGTACTTC
CASRGGGPSYEQYF
>.|TRBJ2-5|TRBV28|.
TGTGCCAGCAGTTTTGGGGAGAAACAAGAGACCCAGTACTTC
CASSFGEKQETQYF
>.|TRBJ1-1|TRBV25-1|.
TGTGCCAGCAGTGATGGCGCCGGGGACACTGAAGCTTTCTTT
CASSDGAGDTEAFF
>.|TRBJ1-5|TRBV7-8|.
TGTGCCAGCAGCTTACGGTGCAGGGGATTTTCTCAGCCCCAGCATTTT
CASSLRCRGFSQPQHF
>.|TRBJ2-7|TRBV10-3|.
TGTGCCATCAGTGAGACAGAGAGATACGAGCAGTACTTC
CAISETERYEQYF
>.|TRBJ1-2|TRBV7-9|TRBD1
TGTGCCAGCAGCTTCACAGGGGGCGGAAGGGGCTACACCTTC
CASSFTGGGRGYTF
>.|TRBJ2-1|TRBV4-3|.
TGCGCCAGCAGCCAAGATACCCCCCCTCGGGACAATGAGCAGTTCTTC
CASSQDTPPRDNEQFF
>.|TRBJ2-6|TRBV4-3|.
TGCGCCAGCAGCCCTCCGGGACAGGCCAACGTCCTGACTTTC
CASSPPGQANVLTF
>.|TRBJ2-3|TRBV4-3|.
TGCGCCAGCAGCCAAGAGGTGGCCAAAATCACAGATACGCAGTATTTT
CASSQEVAKITDTQYF
>.|TRBJ1-1|TRBV4-1|TRBD1
TGCGCCAGCAGCCAAGGCACAGGGGGCAGCGTGAACACTGAAGCTTTCTTT
CASSQGTGGSVNTEAFF
>.|TRBJ2-2|TRBV4-3|TRBD1
TGCGCCAGCAGCCCCCCTGGCAGGGGGCCGAACACCGGGGAGCTGTTTTTT
CASSPPGRGPNTGELFF
>few|TRBJ2-1|TRBV4-3|TRBD2
TGCGCCAGCAGCCAAGATCGGTTTGGGACTAGCGGGGGGAACAATGAGCAGTTCTTC
CASSQDRFGTSGGNNEQFF
>.|TRBJ1-1|TRBV27|TRBD1
TGTGCCAGCACCGGGACAGGGGAGAACACTGAAGCTTTCTTT
CASTGTGENTEAFF
>.|TRBJ2-1|TRBV29-1|TRBD1
TGCAGCGGGGACAGGTTCGATGAGCAGTTCTTC
CSGDRFDEQFF
>few|TRBJ1-3|TRBV28|.
TGTGCCAGCAGTTTAATCTCGAGCTCTGGAAACACCATATATTTT
CASSLISSSGNTIYF
>.|TRBJ2-7|TRBV15|TRBD1
TGTGCCACCAGCAGGGGATCAGGGGGCGCGGACGAGCAGTACTTC
CATSRGSGGADEQYF
>once|TRBJ2-3|TRBV11-2|TRBD2
TGTGCCAGCAGCTTAAGGTCTAGCGGGGCCCGAAGCACAGATACGCAGTATTTT
CASSLRSSGARSTDTQYF
>.|TRBJ2-3|TRBV27|.
TGTGCCAGCAGTCCACTGGAGACTAGGGAGAACACAGATACGCAGTATTTT
CASSPLETRENTDTQYF
>.|TRBJ2-1|TRBV5-6|.
TGTGCCAGCAGCGAAGGCGGGAAAGGGGATAATGAGCAGTTCTTC
CASSEGGKGDNEQFF
>.|TRBJ2-7|TRBV7-9|.
TGTGCCAGCAGCATCGCCGGTTCCTACGAGCAGTACTTC
CASSIAGSYEQYF
>.|TRBJ1-1|TRBV13|.
TGTGCCAGCAGCTTAGCCAGAAGGGGTCACACTGAAGCTTTCTTT
CASSLARRGHTEAFF
>once|TRBJ1-5|TRBV15|.
TGTGCCACCAGCAAGCGGGACACCCTATATAGCAATCAGCCCCAGCATTTT
CATSKRDTLYSNQPQHF
>.|TRBJ1-1|TRBV28|.
TGTGCCAGCGGATCGGGGGACACTGAAGCTTTCTTT
CASGSGDTEAFF
>.|TRBJ2-7|TRBV5-4|TRBD1
TGTGCCAGCAGCTTGGGATCAGGGGGTGCCTCAACTTACGAGCAGTACTTC
CASSLGSGGASTYEQYF
>.|TRBJ1-2|TRBV30|TRBD1
TGTGCCTGGAGTGTACAACAGGGGTTGATCTATGGCTACACCTTC
CAWSVQQGLIYGYTF
>.|TRBJ2-7|TRBV6-1|.
TGTGCCAGCAGTGGTTGGCACCTCACCTCCTACGAGCAGTACTTC
CASSGWHLTSYEQYF
>.|TRBJ1-2|TRBV27|TRBD1
TGTGCCAGCAGTTCGTCACCACCCCAGGGGGTTCGTGACTACACCTTC
CASSSSPPQGVRDYTF
>.|TRBJ1-1|TRBV19|TRBD1
TGTGCCAGTAGTATAAAGACAGGGACTGAAGCTTTCTTT
CASSIKTGTEAFF
>few|TRBJ1-4|TRBV4-1|.
TGCGCCAGCAGCCAGCCGCCGGACAAGACCTTTTTAACTAATGAAAAACTGTTTTTT
CASSQPPDKTFLTNEKLFF
>.|TRBJ2-7|TRBV5-1|TRBD2
TGCGCCAGCAGCTGGCCCATCGAGGCTAGCGGAGGTTCCTACGAGCAGTACTTC
CASSWPIEASGGSYEQYF